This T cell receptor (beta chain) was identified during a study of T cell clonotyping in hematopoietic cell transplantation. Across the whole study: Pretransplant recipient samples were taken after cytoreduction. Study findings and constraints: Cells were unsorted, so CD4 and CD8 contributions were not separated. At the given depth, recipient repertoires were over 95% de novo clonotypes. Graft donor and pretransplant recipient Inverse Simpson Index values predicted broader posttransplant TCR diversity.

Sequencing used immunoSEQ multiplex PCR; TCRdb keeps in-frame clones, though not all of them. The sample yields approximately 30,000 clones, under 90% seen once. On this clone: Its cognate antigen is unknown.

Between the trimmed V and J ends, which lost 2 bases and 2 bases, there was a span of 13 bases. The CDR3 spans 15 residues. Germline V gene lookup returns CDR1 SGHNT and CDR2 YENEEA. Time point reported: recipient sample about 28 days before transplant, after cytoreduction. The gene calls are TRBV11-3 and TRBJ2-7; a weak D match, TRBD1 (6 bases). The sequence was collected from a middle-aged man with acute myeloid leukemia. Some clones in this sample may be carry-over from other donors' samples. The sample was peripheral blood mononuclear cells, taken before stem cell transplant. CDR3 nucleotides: TGTGCCAGCAGCTTATTCCCAGGGGCGGCCTACGAGCAGTACTTC. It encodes CASSLFPGAAYEQYF.